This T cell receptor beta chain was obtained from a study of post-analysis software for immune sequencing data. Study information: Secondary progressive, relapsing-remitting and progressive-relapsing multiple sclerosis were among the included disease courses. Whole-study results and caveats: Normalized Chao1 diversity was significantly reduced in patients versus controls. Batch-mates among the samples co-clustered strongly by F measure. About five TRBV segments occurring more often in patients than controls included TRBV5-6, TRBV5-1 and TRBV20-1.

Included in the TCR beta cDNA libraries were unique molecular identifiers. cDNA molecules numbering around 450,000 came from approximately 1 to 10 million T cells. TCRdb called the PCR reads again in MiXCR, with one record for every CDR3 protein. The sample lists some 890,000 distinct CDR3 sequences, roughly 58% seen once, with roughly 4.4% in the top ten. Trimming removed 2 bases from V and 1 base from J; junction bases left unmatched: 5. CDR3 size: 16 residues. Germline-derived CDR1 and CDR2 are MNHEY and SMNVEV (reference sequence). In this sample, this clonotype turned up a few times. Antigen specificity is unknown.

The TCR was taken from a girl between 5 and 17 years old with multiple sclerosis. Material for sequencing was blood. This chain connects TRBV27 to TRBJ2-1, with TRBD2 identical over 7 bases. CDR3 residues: CASSLRAGESYNEQFF. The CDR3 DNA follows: TGTGCCAGCAGTTTAAGGGCGGGAGAATCCTACAATGAGCAGTTCTTC.